The next 22 T cell receptor beta chains were all read from a single sample in a study of tumor and adjacent non-tumor tissue in lung cancer (dated by TCRdb to the late 2010s). The receptor library was made with multiplex PCR. The run used an Illumina HiSeq 2500. TCRbeta libraries were constructed through three rounds of nested PCR with primers (Table S4) according to protocols adapted from ARM-PCR. Through fastp at Q25 and MiXCR, TCRdb rebuilt clones from the public reads, retaining in-frame beta chains. Here each entry gathers all rows of one CDR3 protein and keeps the most common genes and DNA. In all, the sample holds 81,000 or so distinct CDR3 sequences, and roughly 80% of those were seen once. The biggest ten clones account for less than 15% of the sample. RNA was isolated from bulk unsorted tissue, and RNA quality was assessed with a NanoDrop ND-1000 and an Agilent 2100. The sequencing sample was made of lung tumor tissue. These receptors all stem from a woman aged 45-65 years with non-small cell lung cancer.

A remark on this clonotype: One end of the junction does not line up with germline, which may come from a read error. The genes are TRBV20-1 and TRBJ2-1, with 7 bases fitting TRBD1. The CDR3 has 16 residues. CDR1 and CDR2 from the germline V gene are DFQATT and SNEGSKA (reference sequence). The CDR3 protein is CSARDNRGDRAIEQFF. The CDR3 nucleotides read TGTAGTGCTAGAGATAATCGTGGCGACAGGGCAATTGAGCAGTTCTTC.

This clonotype is medium-sized in the sample. This chain joins TRBV6-2 or TRBV6-3 and TRBJ2-6; D remains unclear. The CDR3 contains 15 residues. Trimming cost V 4 bases and J 3 bases, with 10 bases left between them. Germline CDR1 reads MNHEY; CDR2 reads SVGEGT. In DNA, the CDR3 is TGTGCCAGCAGTTCTACCCGAAATGGGGCCAACGTCCTGACTTTC. Amino acid sequence: CASSSTRNGANVLTF.

Remarks on this clonotype: In this CDR3 the conserved last residue, phenylalanine or tryptophan, is missing, so a read error is likely. The chain links TRBV4-1 to TRBJ1-1; perhaps TRBD1 as D (6 bases). The CDR3 is made up of 16 amino acids. CDR1 and CDR2 from the germline V gene are MGHRA and YSYEKL. CDR3 nucleotide sequence: TGCGCCAGCAACCAAGATCTCTACAGGGTAGGCACTGAAGCTTTCGTT. Its protein product is CASNQDLYRVGTEAFV.

The J gene is TRBJ2-1, the V gene TRBV12-3 or TRBV12-4, with D perhaps matching TRBD1 (6 bases). The CDR3 totals 17 residues. The DNA of the CDR3 is TGTGTTAGCAGTTCCGGGACATCCTTTCGGGTCAACAATGAGCAGTTCTTC. Translated: CVSSSGTSFRVNNEQFF.

About this clonotype: A read error may account for a junction end that differs from germline. The V and J genes are TRBV11-1 and TRBJ2-1; D gene ambiguous. The germline V gene has CDR1 SGHAT and CDR2 FQDESV (reference sequence). The CDR3 consists of 16 residues. The CDR3 DNA is TGTGCCAGCAGCTCATGCCTGTCCAGCTCCTACAATGGGCAGTTCTTC. This gives the protein CASSSCLSSSYNGQFF. The variable domain in full, completed from reference TRBV11-1 and TRBJ2-1, reads EAEVAQSPRYKITEKSQAVAFWCDPISGHATLYWYRQILGQGPELLVQFQDESVVDDSQLPKDRFSAERLKGVDSTLKIQPAELGDSAMYLCASSSCLSSSYNGQFFGPGTRLTVL.

The rearrangement joins TRBV20-1 to TRBJ1-2, with D tentatively TRBD1 (5 bases). The CDR3 sequence is 14 residues long. Trimming took 7 bases from V and 6 from J, leaving 21 bases between them. The germline CDR1 and CDR2 sequences are DFQATT and SNEGSKA (reference sequence). Here the CDR3 DNA reads TGCAGTGTTCACCAAATTGACAGTGGACATGGCTACACCTTC. Its protein product is CSVHQIDSGHGYTF.

The chain carries TRBV28 and TRBJ2-7; 7 nucleotides agree with TRBD2. V shed 8 bases and J 10 bases; nucleotides not matched to a gene: 17. This CDR3 comprises 14 residues. Per germline, CDR1 MDHEN and CDR2 SYDVKM. In DNA, the CDR3 is TGTGCCAGCCGGGAGGTTGCAAGACTGTCCAAACAGTACTTC. Translating gives CASREVARLSKQYF.

Remarks on this clonotype: At one end, the junction sequence differs from germline, possibly due to a read error. The gene calls are TRBV6-5 and TRBJ2-6; no firm D call. The CDR3 runs to 13 residues. The germline CDR1 and CDR2 sequences are MNHEY and SVGAGI. CDR3 protein: CASSYSWANVLTF. Here the CDR3 DNA reads TGTGCCAGCAGTTACTCTTGGGCCAACGTTCTGACTTTC.

A note on this clonotype: This may be a read error: a much more frequent sequence differs by one nucleotide. V and J are TRBV7-8 and TRBJ1-2, with D unclear. Deletions cut 5 bases from V and 8 bases from J, with 15 bases between. Germline CDR1 is SGHVS and CDR2 is FQNEAQ. This CDR3 region has 13 residues. The CDR3 loop is CASSPGRWRGYTF. DNA for the CDR3: TGTGCCAGCAGCCCAGGACGGTGGCGAGGCTACACCTTC.

This clonotype was found a few times. A junction end diverges from the germline sequence, so it may reflect a read error. The chain has TRBV10-3 and TRBJ2-7, with TRBD1 matching 7 bases. Germline assignment: CDR1 ENHRY and CDR2 SYGVKD. The CDR3 sequence is 13 residues long. The CDR3 nucleotides are TGCGCCATCAGAGATGGACAGGTCGACGAGCAGTACTTC. Translated, it gives CAIRDGQVDEQYF.

The gene calls are TRBV11-2 and TRBJ2-2; no definite D call. Looked up from germline, CDR1 is SGHAT and CDR2 is FQNNGV. The CDR3 consists of 13 residues. The CDR3 sequence is CGCKNWDTGELFF. DNA for the CDR3: TGTGGCTGCAAAAACTGGGACACCGGGGAGCTGTTTTTT.

Comment on this clonotype: The junction and the germline gene differ at one end; a read error may be behind it. The J gene is TRBJ1-5, the V gene TRBV4-1; 9 nucleotides match TRBD1. This CDR3 contains 17 residues. Germline CDR1 MGHRA, CDR2 YSYEKL. CDR3 sequence: CANSYRDREYSNQHQHF. CDR3 in DNA: TGTGCCAACAGTTACCGGGACAGGGAATATAGCAATCAGCACCAGCATTTT.

This clonotype was counted a single time. Its ends do not fully match the called genes, so a read error is possible. CDR3 bases: TGTGCCAGCAGACTACAGGGGGCCAATTCACCCCTTCACTGG. Its protein product is CASRLQGANSPLHW. The rearrangement links TRBV6-5 to TRBJ1-6; 9 bases agree with TRBD1. Germline V gene sequence: CDR1 MNHEY, CDR2 SVGAGI. This CDR3 spans 14 amino acids.

In the case of this clonotype: Because the CDR3 is missing its conserved closing phenylalanine or tryptophan, this is likely a read error. This chain joins TRBV10-3 and TRBJ2-7; 9 bases are a match to TRBD1. V shed 5 bases and J 0 bases; nucleotides not matched to a gene: 5. Germline V CDR1 and CDR2: ENHRY, SYGVKD. The CDR3 contains 15 residues. The CDR3 coding sequence is TGTGCCATCAGTCCCGGGACAGGGAACTCCTACGAGCAGTACTCA. It is translated as CAISPGTGNSYEQYS.

Comments on this clonotype: The junction and the germline gene differ at one end; a read error may be behind it. The CDR3: CAGILGQPQETQYF. The CDR3 DNA reads as TGTGCCGGCATCCTGGGACAACCCCAAGAGACCCAGTATTTC. The chain uses TRBV11-1 and TRBJ2-5; D is perhaps TRBD1 (6 bases). Germline V gene lookup returns CDR1 SGHAT and CDR2 FQDESV (reference sequence). The CDR3 is 14 residues long.

Details on this clonotype: The junction differs from germline at one of its ends, possibly a read error. This sequence joins TRBV12-3 or TRBV12-4 and TRBJ1-1; no clear D. The CDR3 totals 13 residues. The CDR3 bases are TGTGCCGGCAGTTTAGCTGAGAAGACTGAAGCTTTCTTT. This encodes CAGSLAEKTEAFF.

About this clonotype itself: The junction differs from germline at one of its ends, possibly a read error. The chain joins TRBV20-1 to TRBJ2-5; 12 nucleotides align to TRBD2. The CDR3 is 16 residues long. Germline V gene lookup returns CDR1 DFQATT and CDR2 SNEGSKA (reference sequence). The CDR3 loop is CSVRDLAGGPGETLYF. DNA for the CDR3: TGCAGTGTTAGGGATCTAGCGGGAGGGCCTGGGGAGACCCTGTACTTC.

This clonotype appeared a few times. This may stem from a read error, because a much larger clone lies one nucleotide away. The V call is TRBV28, the J call TRBJ2-6; D possibly corresponds to TRBD1 (5 bases). CDR3 size: 15 residues. CDR1 and CDR2 (germline): MDHEN, SYDVKM. The V and J ends lost 5 bases and 2 bases respectively, with 10 bases between them. For the CDR3, the DNA is TGTGCCAGCAGTCCGGACAAGGCTGGGGCCAACGTCCTGACTTTC. Its translation is CASSPDKAGANVLTF. The full variable domain, rest sourced from reference TRBV28 and TRBJ2-6, is DVKVTQSSRYLVKRTGEKVFLECVQDMDHENMFWYRQDPGLGLRLIYFSYDVKMKEKGDIPEGYSVSREKKERFSLILESASTNQTSMYLCASSPDKAGANVLTFGAGSRLTVL.

With respect to this clonotype: A read error may produce the germline difference seen at one junction end. The genes are TRBV4-3 and TRBJ2-1; TRBD2 aligns across 7 bases. There are 17 residues in the CDR3. Germline assignment: CDR1 LGHNA and CDR2 YSLEER. CDR3 region: CANSETSVSNSYNEQFF. The CDR3 DNA is TGCGCCAACAGCGAAACTAGCGTTTCGAACTCCTACAATGAGCAGTTCTTC.

Remarks on this clonotype: The CDR3 carries no conserved terminal phenylalanine or tryptophan, so it likely arises from a read error. No DNA is shown, since the ends of the CDR3 on it are uncertain; the CDR3 is the one TCRdb lists. V and J are TRBV4-1 and TRBJ1-1; the D call TRBD1 from the table was never checked on the DNA. The germline V gene has CDR1 MGHRA and CDR2 YSYEKL. With termini counted, the CDR3 has 16 amino acids. The CDR3 loop is CASSRDLYRLGTEALY.

By proportion, this clonotype is medium-sized. The chain has TRBV12-3 or TRBV12-4 and TRBJ1-1; D uncertain. This CDR3 has 14 residues. V was shortened by 1 base and J by 0 bases, with 6 bases between the two germline ends. The DNA of the CDR3 is TGTGCCAGCAGTTTAGATCAAGTGAACACTGAAGCTTTCTTT. This gives the protein CASSLDQVNTEAFF.

This clonotype came up a few times. The DNA for the CDR3 is TGTGCCAGCAGCTTGGTCGGTGCGCAGGACTCCTACGAGCAGTACTTC. Protein: CASSLVGAQDSYEQYF. The V gene is TRBV5-4, the J gene TRBJ2-7, with D unresolved. Trimming shortened V by 0 bases and J by 0 bases, and 13 bases separated the two germline ends. Germline assignment: CDR1 SGHNT and CDR2 YYREEE (reference sequence). CDR3 size: 16 residues. Full variable domain (outside the CDR3, taken from reference TRBV5-4 and TRBJ2-7): ETGVTQSPTHLIKTRGQQVTLRCSSQSGHNTVSWYQQALGQGPQFIFQYYREEENGRGNFPPRFSGLQFPNYSSELNVNALELDDSALYLCASSLVGAQDSYEQYFGPGTRLTVT.